This entry lists 17 T cell receptor beta chains sequenced from one sample in a study of shared clonotypes between healthy human individuals. Sequencing used immunoSEQ multiplex PCR; TCRdb keeps in-frame clones, though not all of them. The sample gives about 600,000 clones, roughly 97% of which show up once; around 0.058% is in the top ten. The sequenced sample consisted of naive CD4+ T cells sorted from blood. Subset in this sample: CD45RA+ positively selected. These receptors were obtained from a woman between 25 and 40 years old in good health.

This clone came up a few times. This sequence joins TRBV11-2 and TRBJ1-2; D perhaps matches TRBD1 (6 bases). Germline V lookup: CDR1 SGHAT, CDR2 FQNNGV. The CDR3 sequence is 13 residues long. V lost 1 base and J 14 bases, leaving 17 bases between the germline ends. The CDR3: CASSLGALGAGTF. The CDR3 nucleotides are TGTGCCAGCAGCTTAGGGGCCTTGGGGGCTGGGACCTTC.

The chain is built from TRBV5-1 and TRBJ2-1; tentative D call: TRBD2 (7 bases). Germline CDR1 and CDR2: SGHRS and YFSETQ. Trimming cost V 1 base and J 6 bases, with 17 bases left between them. This CDR3 spans 16 amino acids. This chain's CDR3 is CASSLTNSAGANEQFF. The CDR3 bases are TGCGCCAGCAGCTTGACCAACTCCGCGGGGGCCAATGAGCAGTTCTTC. Full variable domain (outside the CDR3, taken from reference TRBV5-1 and TRBJ2-1): KAGVTQTPRYLIKTRGQQVTLSCSPISGHRSVSWYQQTPGQGLQFLFEYFSETQRNKGNFPGRFSGRQFSNSRSEMNVSTLELGDSALYLCASSLTNSAGANEQFFGPGTRLTVL.

This chain joins TRBV18 and TRBJ1-3, with D tentatively TRBD1 (5 bases). The CDR3 totals 14 residues. Deletions cut 3 bases from V and 4 bases from J, with 10 bases between. CDR1 is KGHSH, CDR2 LQKENI, per germline. The CDR3 is CASSPGDVGNTIYF. The CDR3 DNA is TGTGCCAGCTCACCTGGGGACGTAGGAAACACCATATATTTT.

Note on this clone: Other DNA sequences from this sample encode an identical CDR3 as well. The chain links TRBV30 to TRBJ2-7; a weak D match, TRBD1 (6 bases). This CDR3 has 12 residues. The V and J ends lost 2 bases and 3 bases respectively, with 8 bases between them. The germline gives CDR1 GTSNPN, CDR2 SVGIG (reference sequence). The CDR3 coding sequence is TGTGCCTGGAGTTTACAGGGCTACGAGCAGTACTTC. Protein: CAWSLQGYEQYF.

As for this clone: Other DNA sequences in the same sample also yield this CDR3. The rearrangement joins TRBV28 to TRBJ2-1; D gene unclear. CDR1 is MDHEN and CDR2 is SYDVKM in the germline V gene. Trimming shortened V by 6 bases and J by 3 bases, and 9 bases separated the two germline ends. There are 13 residues in the CDR3. The CDR3 reads CASSSHSYNEQFF. As DNA, the CDR3 is TGTGCCAGCAGCTCGCATAGCTACAATGAGCAGTTCTTC.

V gene TRBV10-1 combines with J gene TRBJ2-2; weak D call: TRBD2 (6 bases). Per germline, CDR1 WNHNN and CDR2 SYGVQD (reference sequence). Trimming removed 2 bases at V and 7 bases at J, with 17 bases between. The CDR3 length is 16 residues. The CDR3 nucleotides are TGCGCCAGCAGTGAGAGGGCTAGCGCCGCGGGCGGGGAGCTGTTTTTT. Translation: CASSERASAAGGELFF.

V gene TRBV7-2 combines with J gene TRBJ2-3; maybe TRBD1 (5 bases). Germline V gene lookup returns CDR1 SGHTA and CDR2 FQGNSA. This CDR3 comprises 14 residues. V was pared by 5 bases and J by 8 bases, with 17 bases between. This chain's CDR3 is CASSPARAQGTQYF. CDR3 in DNA: TGTGCCAGCAGCCCAGCAAGGGCCCAGGGTACGCAGTATTTT.

This chain connects TRBV19 to TRBJ1-1; D might be TRBD1 (6 bases). Germline V gene data show CDR1 as LNHDA and CDR2 as SQIVND (reference sequence). The CDR3 consists of 15 residues. The V and J ends lost 4 bases and 1 base respectively, with 13 bases between them. The CDR3 nucleotides read TGTGCCAGTAGTACCGGCCAGGGACAGAACACTGAAGCTTTCTTT. Amino acids: CASSTGQGQNTEAFF.

J is TRBJ1-5 and V is TRBV19, with a possible D match to TRBD1 (6 bases). CDR1 is LNHDA and CDR2 is SQIVND in the germline V gene (reference sequence). The CDR3 is 16 residues long. Deletions cut 1 base from V and 1 base from J, with 11 bases between. CDR3: CASSIVHRDSNQPQHF. The CDR3 DNA reads as TGTGCCAGTAGTATAGTCCACAGGGACAGCAATCAGCCCCAGCATTTT.

V usage is TRBV28 and J usage is TRBJ2-2, with 9 bases identical to TRBD2. V trimming: 5 bases; J trimming: 6 bases; junction bases outside the gene matches: 10. The germline gives CDR1 MDHEN, CDR2 SYDVKM. CDR3 length: 16 amino acids. This chain's CDR3 is CASSPPEGGRAGELFF. DNA of the CDR3: TGTGCCAGCAGTCCACCGGAGGGCGGGAGGGCCGGGGAGCTGTTTTTT.

The V gene is TRBV28, the J gene TRBJ1-2; D is possibly TRBD1 (6 bases). CDR3 length equals 16 residues. V lost 5 bases and J lost 1, with 17 bases in between. CDR1 and CDR2 (germline): MDHEN, SYDVKM. This CDR3 is CASSPWGPGVNYGYTF. CDR3 coding DNA: TGTGCCAGCAGTCCCTGGGGGCCAGGGGTTAACTATGGCTACACCTTC.

Details on this clone: Compared with germline, one end of the junction differs, possibly owing to a read error. The rearrangement uses TRBV5-3 and TRBJ1-1; no reliable D call. TRBV5-3 is labeled an ORF, and its function is uncertain. The CDR3 sequence is 13 residues long. CDR3 sequence: CASSLLWNTEAFF. In DNA form, the CDR3 reads TGTGCCAGCAGCTTGCTCTGGAACACTGAAGCTTTCTTT.

The V and J genes are TRBV5-5 and TRBJ1-1; 8 positions match TRBD1. Unmatched junction bases numbered 11, after V lost 6 bases and J lost 1 base. The CDR3 extends over 16 amino acids. Germline values: CDR1 SGHKS, CDR2 YYEKEE (reference sequence). The CDR3 here is CASKPADRAGNTEAFF. The CDR3 nucleotides read TGTGCCAGCAAACCCGCGGACAGGGCCGGGAACACTGAAGCTTTCTTT. Filled out from reference TRBV5-5 and TRBJ1-1, the complete variable domain reads DAGVTQSPTHLIKTRGQQVTLRCSPISGHKSVSWYQQVLGQGPQFIFQYYEKEERGRGNFPDRFSARQFPNYSSELNVNALLLGDSALYLCASKPADRAGNTEAFFGQGTRLTVV.

The chain uses TRBV28 and TRBJ1-1; 7 bases match TRBD1. Germline trimming cut 5 bases from V and 5 bases from J; bases unmatched to any gene: 8. CDR1 MDHEN and CDR2 SYDVKM come from the germline V gene. There are 14 residues in the CDR3. The chain's CDR3 is CASSPQTGVTEAFF. The CDR3, as DNA: TGTGCCAGCAGTCCCCAAACAGGGGTAACTGAAGCTTTCTTT.

This clone was counted a single time. The chain joins TRBV18 to TRBJ1-5; D might be TRBD1 (5 bases). Trimming shortened V by 4 bases and J by 0 bases, and 16 bases separated the two germline ends. Germline CDR1 and CDR2: KGHSH and LQKENI. CDR3 length: 17 residues. The CDR3 DNA is TGTGCCAGCTCACTCCCCGGGGGGGGATTTAGCAATCAGCCCCAGCATTTT. This gives the protein CASSLPGGGFSNQPQHF.

The chain has TRBV7-9 and TRBJ2-2, with 7 bases aligning to TRBD1. This CDR3 is 13 amino acids long. Germline V lookup: CDR1 SEHNR, CDR2 FQNEAQ (reference sequence). V gave up 11 bases and J gave up 3 bases; unmatched junction bases: 6. The CDR3 region is CAVPTGHTGELFF. Written as DNA, the CDR3 is TGTGCCGTCCCGACAGGGCACACCGGGGAGCTGTTTTTT.

The chain links TRBV7-8 to TRBJ2-7, with TRBD1 as a possible D gene (6 bases). V lost 0 bases to trimming and J lost 3 bases, with 15 bases between them. The CDR3 loop spans 16 amino acids. CDR1 and CDR2 (germline): SGHVS, FQNEAQ. Here the CDR3 reads CASSLAPRGKFYEQYF. CDR3 DNA: TGTGCCAGCAGCTTAGCGCCCAGGGGCAAATTCTACGAGCAGTACTTC.